These 23 T cell receptor beta chains were all obtained from the same sample, sequenced in a study of PD-L1 blockade in urothelial cancer. The method was immunoSEQ multiplex PCR; TCRdb's version includes in-frame clones alone and lacks a portion of them. Seen here are approximately 80,000 clones, roughly 87% observed once, and the top ten hold more than 8%. This specimen was PBMCs, taken around atezolizumab (anti-PD-L1) treatment. These receptors were collected from a man between 65 and 85 years old with urothelial cancer.

The chain employs TRBV2 and TRBJ2-5; weak D call: TRBD2 (7 bases). Germline V lookup: CDR1 SNHLY, CDR2 FYNNEI. This CDR3 has 16 residues. The V and J ends lost 4 bases and 0 bases respectively, with 15 bases between them. The CDR3 protein is CASSGGRGGNQETQYF. In DNA form, the CDR3 reads TGTGCCAGCAGTGGAGGGCGCGGGGGCAACCAAGAGACCCAGTACTTC.

The V and J genes are TRBV7-9 and TRBJ2-5, with 9 nucleotides matching TRBD2. J was trimmed by 4 bases and V by 6 bases; bases with no gene match: 6. Germline-derived CDR1 and CDR2 are SEHNR and FQNEAQ (reference sequence). The CDR3 is 14 amino acids. CDR3: CASRSSGEGETQYF. CDR3 nucleotides: TGTGCCAGCAGGTCTAGCGGGGAAGGAGAGACCCAGTACTTC.

The chain carries TRBV21-1 and TRBJ1-5; TRBD1, as called in the table, went unchecked against the DNA. TRBV21-1 is a pseudogene locus. The CDR3 runs 19 residues. This CDR3 is CASTVPSQGARGSNQPQHF. CDR3 sequence (DNA): TGTGCCAGTACTGTACCTTCGCAGGGGGCGAGGGGTAGCAATCAGCCCCAGCATTTT.

The CDR3 protein is CASSLLAGNSYNEQFF. The CDR3 DNA follows: TGTGCCAGCAGCTTGCTAGCGGGCAACTCCTACAATGAGCAGTTCTTC. The rearrangement joins TRBV5-6 to TRBJ2-1; TRBD2 aligns across 8 bases. CDR1 SGHDT and CDR2 YYEEEE come from the germline V gene. The CDR3 has 16 residues. V dropped 1 base and J dropped 0; count of bases not matched to a gene: 3.

The chain has TRBV7-8 and TRBJ1-3, with D maybe TRBD1 (5 bases). The germline V gene encodes CDR1 SGHVS and CDR2 FQNEAQ. Trimming removed 1 base from V and 0 bases from J, with 13 bases in between. This CDR3 has 17 residues. CDR3 in amino acids: CASSLVSRTSSGNTIYF. The DNA of the CDR3 is TGTGCCAGCAGCTTAGTTTCCCGGACAAGCTCTGGAAACACCATATATTTT.

This clone has a handful of counts. The gene calls are TRBV19 and TRBJ1-5, with 7 nucleotides matching TRBD1. The CDR3 sequence is 16 residues long. With V trimmed by 4 bases and J by 6 bases, 12 bases remained unmatched. Germline assignment: CDR1 LNHDA and CDR2 SQIVND (reference sequence). The CDR3 region has the DNA TGTGCCAGTAGTAGGAGAGGGGCAGGGGGAAGTCAGCCCCAGCATTTT. Amino acids: CASSRRGAGGSQPQHF.

The chain is built from TRBV5-1 and TRBJ2-7; D remains ambiguous. The ends were cut back, 0 bases at V and 2 bases at J, with 6 bases in the middle. CDR1 and CDR2 from the germline V gene are SGHRS and YFSETQ. CDR3 length: 13 amino acids. The CDR3 coding sequence is TGCGCCAGCAGCTTGGACAGAGCCTACGAGCAGTACTTC. The encoded protein is CASSLDRAYEQYF. Full variable domain (outside the CDR3, taken from reference TRBV5-1 and TRBJ2-7): KAGVTQTPRYLIKTRGQQVTLSCSPISGHRSVSWYQQTPGQGLQFLFEYFSETQRNKGNFPGRFSGRQFSNSRSEMNVSTLELGDSALYLCASSLDRAYEQYFGPGTRLTVT.

The rearrangement links TRBV5-6 to TRBJ1-4, with 9 bases identical to TRBD1. CDR3 length: 15 amino acids. Germline CDR1 SGHDT, CDR2 YYEEEE. After removal of 4 bases from V and 8 bases from J, the junction contained 9 bases not matched to a gene. The DNA for the CDR3 is TGTGCCAGCAGCGGCTGGGACAGGGAGAAGGAAAAACTGTTTTTT. Protein product: CASSGWDREKEKLFF.

This clone was observed a few times. V and J are TRBV15 and TRBJ1-5; the match to TRBD1 covers 7 bases. The V segment lost 0 bases and the J segment 2 bases; nucleotides outside the gene matches: 1. The CDR3 loop spans 15 amino acids. Per the germline V gene, CDR1 is LNHNV and CDR2 is YYDKDF (reference sequence). The DNA of the CDR3 is TGTGCCACCAGCAGAGAGACAGGGCGCAATCAGCCCCAGCATTTT. It codes for CATSRETGRNQPQHF.

The chain recombines TRBV5-1 with TRBJ1-1, with 8 bases aligning to TRBD1. The CDR3 length is 14 residues. V lost 2 bases and J lost 3; bases outside the gene matches: 3. Germline CDR1 and CDR2: SGHRS and YFSETQ. This CDR3 is CASSLLTGDTEAFF. The CDR3 DNA follows: TGCGCCAGCAGCTTATTGACAGGGGACACTGAAGCTTTCTTT. The full variable domain, completed using reference TRBV5-1 and TRBJ1-1, is KAGVTQTPRYLIKTRGQQVTLSCSPISGHRSVSWYQQTPGQGLQFLFEYFSETQRNKGNFPGRFSGRQFSNSRSEMNVSTLELGDSALYLCASSLLTGDTEAFFGQGTRLTVV.

The chain has TRBV11-2 and TRBJ2-7; possible D gene TRBD1, 6 bases. CDR1 SGHAT and CDR2 FQNNGV come from the germline V gene. This CDR3 has 15 residues. V was shortened by 2 bases and J by 0 bases, with 11 bases between the two germline ends. CDR3 region: CASSLLRTASYEQYF. In nucleotides, the CDR3 is TGTGCCAGCAGCTTATTAAGGACAGCCTCCTACGAGCAGTACTTC.

The gene calls are TRBV2 and TRBJ2-1; the match to TRBD1 covers 7 bases. Germline values: CDR1 SNHLY, CDR2 FYNNEI. This CDR3 has 15 amino acids. V was pared by 3 bases and J by 2 bases, with 4 bases of the junction left unmatched. The CDR3 DNA reads as TGTGCCAGCAGTGAGGACAGGCGAGCCTACAATGAGCAGTTCTTC. Its protein is CASSEDRRAYNEQFF.

This clone was picked up a small number of times. This chain links TRBV29-1 with TRBJ2-5, with D perhaps TRBD1 (5 bases). CDR1 is SQVTM, CDR2 ANQGSEA, per germline. Deletions cut 3 bases from V and 7 bases from J, with 15 bases between. This CDR3 comprises 13 residues. The CDR3: CSVEVGREGTQYF. CDR3 coding DNA: TGCAGCGTTGAGGTGGGGCGCGAAGGGACCCAGTACTTC.

Comments on this clone: Its ends do not fully match the called genes, so a read error is possible. The chain carries TRBV5-4 and TRBJ2-7, with D possibly matching TRBD2 (5 bases). There are 15 residues in the CDR3. Germline loops: CDR1 SGHNT, CDR2 YYREEE (reference sequence). The CDR3 sequence is CASSLGPGSGGSEDF. CDR3 in DNA: TGTGCCAGCAGCTTGGGTCCGGGATCAGGAGGCTCGGAGGACTTC.

This clone appeared a single time. This chain uses TRBV19 with TRBJ2-2; D may be TRBD2 (5 bases). V lost 0 bases and J lost 4, with 12 bases in between. The CDR3 contains 16 residues. CDR1 and CDR2 from the germline V gene are LNHDA and SQIVND (reference sequence). The CDR3 coding sequence is TGTGCCAGTAGTATAGATATCAGCGGCCTCACCGGGGAGCTGTTTTTT. It codes for CASSIDISGLTGELFF.

The J gene is TRBJ1-1, the V gene TRBV25-1, with D tentatively TRBD1 (6 bases). Germline V gene data show CDR1 as MGHDK and CDR2 as SYGVNS. V lost 5 bases to trimming and J lost 3 bases, with 16 bases between them. The CDR3 totals 15 residues. CDR3 amino acids: CASSPRGYRDTEAFF. In DNA, the CDR3 is TGTGCCAGCAGTCCTCGAGGGTACAGGGACACTGAAGCTTTCTTT.

The genes are TRBV19 and TRBJ1-2, with 7 bases fitting TRBD1. The CDR3 totals 14 residues. Per the germline V gene, CDR1 is LNHDA and CDR2 is SQIVND (reference sequence). The V gene end was trimmed by 5 bases and the J gene end by 2 bases; junction bases not matched to a gene: 5. CDR3 DNA: TGTGCCAGTAGTCCCGGACAGGCGAACTATGGCTACACCTTC. Translation: CASSPGQANYGYTF.

This clone was detected once. V gene TRBV5-1 combines with J gene TRBJ2-5, with 9 bases matching TRBD1. Germline V gene lookup returns CDR1 SGHRS and CDR2 YFSETQ. The CDR3 sequence is 14 residues long. Unmatched junction bases numbered 8, after V lost 7 bases and J lost 4 bases. CDR3 nucleotides: TGCGCCAGCGAGAAAGAGGGACAGGGAGAGACCCAGTACTTC. As protein: CASEKEGQGETQYF.

This clone has a handful of counts. The gene calls are TRBV11-3 and TRBJ2-7; TRBD2 agrees at 7 bases. After removal of 5 bases from V and 5 bases from J, the junction contained 9 bases not matched to a gene. The CDR3 spans 14 residues. Germline values: CDR1 SGHNT, CDR2 YENEEA. Here the CDR3 DNA reads TGTGCCAGCAGCACCGGACTAGAATCGGACGAGCAGTACTTC. Protein: CASSTGLESDEQYF. Based on the CDR3 plus reference TRBV11-3 and TRBJ2-7, the full variable domain is EAGVVQSPRYKIIEKKQPVAFWCNPISGHNTLYWYLQNLGQGPELLIRYENEEAVDDSQLPKDRFSAERLKGVDSTLKIQPAELGDSAVYLCASSTGLESDEQYFGPGTRLTVT.

This clone was seen only a few times. V usage is TRBV28 and J usage is TRBJ1-2, with 9 bases aligning to TRBD1. After removal of 6 bases from V and 2 bases from J, the junction contained 1 base not matched to a gene. The germline CDR1 and CDR2 sequences are MDHEN and SYDVKM. CDR3 length: 13 amino acids. CDR3 amino acids: CASSGQGNYGYTF. The DNA for the CDR3 is TGTGCCAGCAGCGGACAGGGGAACTATGGCTACACCTTC.

In the case of this clone: The identical CDR3 is also encoded by other nucleotide sequences in the sample. V gene TRBV11-2 combines with J gene TRBJ2-7; D perhaps matches TRBD2 (6 bases). Germline CDR1 reads SGHAT; CDR2 reads FQNNGV. This CDR3 is 15 amino acids long. Trimming pared 5 bases from V and 6 bases from J, leaving 20 bases between. CDR3 coding DNA: TGTGCCAGCAGCCCTTTACGGGCGACCGGGAGCGAGCAGTACTTC. Amino acid sequence: CASSPLRATGSEQYF.

This chain joins TRBV7-9 and TRBJ1-2, with D tentatively TRBD1 (6 bases). The CDR3 runs to 14 residues. Trimming took 3 bases from V and 7 from J, leaving 15 bases between them. Germline CDR1 is SEHNR and CDR2 is FQNEAQ (reference sequence). The CDR3 sequence: CASSFDGGPIGYTF. CDR3 bases: TGTGCCAGCAGCTTTGACGGGGGGCCGATTGGCTACACCTTC.

The chain uses TRBV7-6 and TRBJ1-2; unclear D gene. The germline CDR1 and CDR2 sequences are SGHVS and FNYEAQ. There are 12 residues in the CDR3. Trimming cost V 8 bases and J 7 bases, with 14 bases left between them. The CDR3 DNA reads as TGTGCCAGCGCAAATCGGGAGGGTGGCTACACCTTC. This gives the protein CASANREGGYTF.